This is a list of T cell receptor beta chains from one sample in a study of cytotoxic CD8 clonotypes in ibrutinib-treated CLL. Some clones are missing from TCRdb's copy, which holds only in-frame ones; the method was immunoSEQ multiplex PCR. The table lists under 150,000 clones, around 84% of them singletons. The source was PBMCs, collected after 36 months of ibrutinib treatment. These receptors were collected from a human donor with chronic lymphocytic leukemia. Each CDR3 is given without its conserved first and last residue.

len | j_gene | v_gene | CDR3aa
11 | TRBJ2-7 | TRBV1 | TSSLEMVYEQY
13 | TRBJ1-2 | TRBV4-1 | ASSQDRQDTYGYT
11 | TRBJ1-1 | TRBV29-1 | SGQVSVDTEAF
13 | TRBJ1-4 | TRBV28 | ASSSTGAVNEKLF
17 | TRBJ2-2 | TRBV5-1 | ASSFVGFLQFANTGELF
11 | TRBJ1-1 | TRBV29-1 | SAAQGMNTEAF
14 | TRBJ2-5 | TRBV19 | ASSMYVRGRRETQY
17 | TRBJ1-4 | TRBV4-1 | ASSQDLNRQKATNEKLF
17 | TRBJ2-7 | TRBV4-1 | ASSQYGQFGAGVSYEQY
12 | TRBJ2-5 | TRBV19 | ASSGDWGQETQY
12 | TRBJ1-6 | TRBV5-1 | ASSGPGLVSPLH
13 | TRBJ2-7 | TRBV10-3 | AISEDGNLPGEQY
13 | TRBJ2-1 | TRBV2 | ASSLDRGRYNEQF
13 | TRBJ2-3 | TRBV9 | ASSPLGTRQDTQY
12 | TRBJ1-1 | TRBV5-1 | ASSEGLRTAEAF
13 | TRBJ2-7 | TRBV5-4 | ASSLGGRNDYEQY
13 | TRBJ2-4 | TRBV18 | ASSPLAVAKNIQY
13 | TRBJ2-1 | TRBV11-3 | ASSSGQGRYNEQF
12 | TRBJ2-7 | TRBV5-1 | ASSSNSRGYEQY
14 | TRBJ2-7 | TRBV7-2 | ASSLGLTLSIYEQY
11 | TRBJ1-1 | TRBV5-1 | ASSPFNGIEAF
11 | TRBJ1-2 | TRBV28 | ASSPGRIYGYT
13 | TRBJ1-6 | TRBV25-1 | ASRGQGGHNSPLH
10 | TRBJ2-2 | TRBV5-6 | ASSLVSGELF
12 | TRBJ2-7 | TRBV19 | ASSTNPEWGQQY
15 | TRBJ2-1 | TRBV27 | ASSSPPLWRGGSEQF
12 | TRBJ2-7 | TRBV5-1 | ASSSGQGANEQY
9 | TRBJ1-1 | TRBV20-1 | SAMPGPEAF
11 | TRBJ1-1 | TRBV27 | ASSFTGVTEAF
15 | TRBJ1-1 | TRBV7-9 | ASSQKGGFVRNTEAF
12 | TRBJ2-5 | TRBV18 | ASSPQHGEKTQY